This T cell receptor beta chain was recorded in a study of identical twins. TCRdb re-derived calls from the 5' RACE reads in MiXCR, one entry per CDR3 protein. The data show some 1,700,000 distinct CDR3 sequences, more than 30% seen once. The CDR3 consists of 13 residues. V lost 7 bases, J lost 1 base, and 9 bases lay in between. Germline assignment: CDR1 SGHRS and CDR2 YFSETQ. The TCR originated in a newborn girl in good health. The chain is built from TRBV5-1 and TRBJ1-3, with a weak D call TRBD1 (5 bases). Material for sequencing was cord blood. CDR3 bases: TGCGCCAGCGGTCGGACATCTGGAAACACCATATATTTT. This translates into CASGRTSGNTIYF. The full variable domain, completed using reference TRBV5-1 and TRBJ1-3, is KAGVTQTPRYLIKTRGQQVTLSCSPISGHRSVSWYQQTPGQGLQFLFEYFSETQRNKGNFPGRFSGRQFSNSRSEMNVSTLELGDSALYLCASGRTSGNTIYFGEGSWLTVV.